This entry lists 11 T cell receptor beta chains sequenced from one sample in a study of blood T cell repertoires in COVID-19. Clones were sequenced by immunoSEQ multiplex PCR, and TCRdb holds only the in-frame ones, with some missing. The sample shows 150,000 to 200,000 clones, more than 65% of them seen only once. Sequences were obtained from PBMCs or T cells enriched from blood (not recorded which). Source of these receptors: a man over 45 who had recovered from COVID-19.

J is TRBJ2-5 and V is TRBV21-1; the DNA was not compared with TRBD2, the D call given in the table. TRBV21-1 is a pseudogene locus. The CDR3 length is 16 residues. Written as DNA, the CDR3 is TGTGCCAGCAGCAAAATCCCGGGAGGGCCGAGGGAGACCCAGTACTTC. Its translation: CASSKIPGGPRETQYF.

The chain joins TRBV19 to TRBJ1-5, with D perhaps TRBD1 (5 bases). The CDR3 has 18 residues. In germline, CDR1 is LNHDA, CDR2 SQIVND (reference sequence). V shed 3 bases and J shed 2 bases, with 20 bases lying between them. The CDR3 nucleotides are TGTGCCAGTAGTATCCCCCAGGGCGGGGCCCCGGGCAATCAGCCCCAGCATTTT. It specifies CASSIPQGGAPGNQPQHF.

This clone is a singleton in its sample. The CDR3 loop reads CASRLAMVAGGPEVPPDTQYF. CDR3 coding DNA: TGTGCAAGTCGCTTAGCGATGGTAGCGGGAGGGCCTGAGGTCCCCCCAGATACGCAGTATTTT. The chain recombines TRBV12-2 with TRBJ2-3; whether TRBD2, the table's D call, matches the DNA was not checked. TRBV12-2 is termed a pseudogene. This CDR3 spans 21 amino acids.

The gene calls are TRBV9 and TRBJ2-1, with TRBD1 identical over 10 bases. The V and J ends lost 4 bases and 8 bases, in that order; junction bases with no gene match: 6. Germline lookup yields CDR1 SGDLS and CDR2 YYNGEE. The CDR3 has 14 residues. CDR3 in DNA: TGTGCCAGCAGCATGGGACAGGGGTTTTATGAGCAGTTCTTC. Translated, it gives CASSMGQGFYEQFF. The variable domain in full, completed from reference TRBV9 and TRBJ2-1, reads DSGVTQTPKHLITATGQRVTLRCSPRSGDLSVYWYQQSLDQGLQFLIQYYNGEERAKGNILERFSAQQFPDLHSELNLSSLELGDSALYFCASSMGQGFYEQFFGPGTRLTVL.

For the CDR3, the DNA is TGTGCCAGCAGTTACGACTTTTTCCGGGAGCTGTTTTTT. Translated: CASSYDFFRELFF. This chain connects TRBV6-6 to TRBJ2-2; D is uncertain. CDR3 length equals 13 residues. V was trimmed by 2 bases and J by 9 bases, leaving 10 bases between them. The germline V gene encodes CDR1 MNHNY and CDR2 SVGAGI (reference sequence).

V is TRBV27 and J is TRBJ2-7; TRBD2 agrees at 10 bases. The CDR3 runs 16 residues. CDR1 is MNHEY and CDR2 is SMNVEV in the germline V gene (reference sequence). V gave up 5 bases and J gave up 4 bases; unmatched junction bases: 11. CDR3 amino acids: CASSGVRASGRYEQYF. CDR3 DNA: TGTGCCAGCAGTGGGGTTAGAGCTAGCGGGAGATACGAGCAGTACTTC.

In DNA form, the CDR3 reads TGCGCCAGCAGCCAAGCTAAAGGGGAACTAGCGAGAAACACCGGGGAGCTGTTTTTT. It encodes CASSQAKGELARNTGELFF. V is TRBV4-1 and J is TRBJ2-2; TRBD2 aligns across 7 bases. The CDR3 length is 19 residues. The V and J ends lost 1 base and 2 bases, in that order; junction bases with no gene match: 13. The germline V gene has CDR1 MGHRA and CDR2 YSYEKL.

This clone came up a few times. This chain uses TRBV24-1 with TRBJ2-1, with TRBD2 matching 10 bases. Germline lookup yields CDR1 KGHDR and CDR2 SFDVKD. The CDR3 totals 16 residues. The junction had 8 bases not matched to a gene; V was cut back by 5 bases and J by 5 bases. CDR3 residues: CATSGYSGRSDNEQFF. The CDR3 nucleotides are TGTGCCACCAGTGGTTATAGCGGGAGGTCAGACAATGAGCAGTTCTTC.

V is TRBV1 and J is TRBJ2-3; the D segment call TRBD1 is taken from the table without a DNA check. TRBV1 is recorded as a pseudogene. This CDR3 has 16 amino acids. The CDR3 DNA sequence: TGCACCAGCAGCCATAAAGGACAGTTAACATCAGATACGCAGTATTTT. Amino acids: CTSSHKGQLTSDTQYF.

The chain recombines TRBV9 with TRBJ2-5, with D possibly matching TRBD2 (6 bases). The CDR3 is made up of 15 amino acids. Germline CDR1 reads SGDLS; CDR2 reads YYNGEE. Trimming pared 4 bases from V and 9 bases from J, leaving 22 bases between. This CDR3 reads CASSPRESPTLAQYF. DNA for the CDR3: TGTGCCAGCAGCCCCCGGGAGTCCCCTACGCTGGCCCAGTACTTC.

As concerns this clone: One junction end disagrees with the germline gene, perhaps due to a read error. The same CDR3 is also encoded by other DNA sequences in this sample. The gene calls are TRBV12-3 or TRBV12-4 and TRBJ2-7; no definite D call. This CDR3 comprises 13 residues. The CDR3 nucleotides are TGTGCCAGCAGTTTACAGGTTGGGTACGAGCAGTACTTT. Translated, it gives CASSLQVGYEQYF.